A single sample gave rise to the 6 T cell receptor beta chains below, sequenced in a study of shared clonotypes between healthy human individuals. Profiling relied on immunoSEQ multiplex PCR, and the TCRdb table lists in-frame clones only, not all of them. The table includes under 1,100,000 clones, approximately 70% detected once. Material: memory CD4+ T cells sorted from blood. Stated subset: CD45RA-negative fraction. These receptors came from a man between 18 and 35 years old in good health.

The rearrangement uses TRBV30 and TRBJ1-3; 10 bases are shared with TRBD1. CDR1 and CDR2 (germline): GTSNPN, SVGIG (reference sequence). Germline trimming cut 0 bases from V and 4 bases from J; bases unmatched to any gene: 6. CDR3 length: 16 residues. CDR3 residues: CAWSVSRQGAGNTIYF. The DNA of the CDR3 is TGTGCCTGGAGTGTAAGCCGACAGGGGGCCGGAAACACCATATATTTT.

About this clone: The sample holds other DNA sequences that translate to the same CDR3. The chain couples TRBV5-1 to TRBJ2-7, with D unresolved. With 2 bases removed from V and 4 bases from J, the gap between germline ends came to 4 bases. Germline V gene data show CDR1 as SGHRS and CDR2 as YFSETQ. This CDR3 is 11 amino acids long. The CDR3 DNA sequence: TGCGCCAGCAGCTTAGAATACGAGCAGTACTTC. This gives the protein CASSLEYEQYF.

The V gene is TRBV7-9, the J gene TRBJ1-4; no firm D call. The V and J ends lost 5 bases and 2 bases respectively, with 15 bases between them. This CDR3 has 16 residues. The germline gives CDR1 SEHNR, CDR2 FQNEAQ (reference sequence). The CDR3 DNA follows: TGTGCCAGCAGCCACGGGAGAGGCCGGACTAATGAAAAACTGTTTTTT. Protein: CASSHGRGRTNEKLFF.

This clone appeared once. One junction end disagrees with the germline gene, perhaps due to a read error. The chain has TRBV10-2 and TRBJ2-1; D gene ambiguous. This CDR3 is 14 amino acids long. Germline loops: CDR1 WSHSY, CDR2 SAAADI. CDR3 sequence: CASSPAGSYTEQFF. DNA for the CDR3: TGCGCCAGCAGTCCAGCAGGCTCCTACACTGAGCAGTTCTTC.

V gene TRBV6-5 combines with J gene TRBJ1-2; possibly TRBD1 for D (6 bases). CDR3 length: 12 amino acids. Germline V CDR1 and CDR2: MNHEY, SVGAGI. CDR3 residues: CASKGANYGYTF. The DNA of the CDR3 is TGTGCTTCAAAGGGGGCTAACTATGGCTACACCTTC.

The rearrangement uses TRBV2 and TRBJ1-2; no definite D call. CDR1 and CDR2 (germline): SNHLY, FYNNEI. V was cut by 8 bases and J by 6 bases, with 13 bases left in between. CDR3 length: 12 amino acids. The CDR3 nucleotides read TGTGCCAGCCAATTCGGTGGGCATGGCTACACCTTC. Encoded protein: CASQFGGHGYTF.